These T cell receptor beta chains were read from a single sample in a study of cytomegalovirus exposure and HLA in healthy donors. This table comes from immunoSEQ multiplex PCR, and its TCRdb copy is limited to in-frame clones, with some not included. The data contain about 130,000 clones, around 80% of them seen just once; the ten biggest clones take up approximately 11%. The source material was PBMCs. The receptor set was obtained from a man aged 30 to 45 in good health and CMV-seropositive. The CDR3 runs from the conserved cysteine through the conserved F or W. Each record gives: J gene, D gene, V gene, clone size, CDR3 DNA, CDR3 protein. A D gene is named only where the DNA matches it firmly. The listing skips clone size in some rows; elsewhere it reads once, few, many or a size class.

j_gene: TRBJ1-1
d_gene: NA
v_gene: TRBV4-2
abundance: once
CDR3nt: TGTGCCAGCAGCCAGGACGGGGATGAAGCTTTCTTT
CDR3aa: CASSQDGDEAFF

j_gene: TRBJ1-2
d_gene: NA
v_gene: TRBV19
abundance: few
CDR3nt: TGTGCCAGTAGTATCCCCTGGGAGGTTGGGGGCTACACCTTC
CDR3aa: CASSIPWEVGGYTF

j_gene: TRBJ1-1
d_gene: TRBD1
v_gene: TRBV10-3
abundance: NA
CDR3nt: TGTGCCCACGGGCAGGGGGCTTCGAACACTGAAGCTTTCTTT
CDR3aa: CAHGQGASNTEAFF

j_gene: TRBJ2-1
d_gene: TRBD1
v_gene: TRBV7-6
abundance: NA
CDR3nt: TGTGCCAGCAGCCCAGGGGGACAGGGACTATACAATGAGCAGTTCTTC
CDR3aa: CASSPGGQGLYNEQFF

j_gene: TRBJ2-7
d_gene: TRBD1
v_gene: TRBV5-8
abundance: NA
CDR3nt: TGTGCCAGCAGCTCCGGACAGGGGGCGCGAATTTACGAGCAGTACTTC
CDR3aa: CASSSGQGARIYEQYF

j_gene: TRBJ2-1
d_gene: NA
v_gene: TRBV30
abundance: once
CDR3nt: TGTGCCGGGCCCTTTAACGGCCTTGATGAGCAGTTCTTC
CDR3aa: CAGPFNGLDEQFF

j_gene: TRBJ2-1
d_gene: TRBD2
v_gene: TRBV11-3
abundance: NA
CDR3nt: TGTGCCAGCAGCTCCGGACTAGCTGTATCCTACAATGAGCAGTTCTTC
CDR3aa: CASSSGLAVSYNEQFF

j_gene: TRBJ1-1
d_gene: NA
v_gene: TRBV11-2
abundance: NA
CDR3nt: TGTGCCAGCAGCTTTTTGGTAGGGGCCACTGAAGCTTTCTTT
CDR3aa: CASSFLVGATEAFF

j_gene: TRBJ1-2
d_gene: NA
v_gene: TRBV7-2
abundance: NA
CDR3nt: TGTGCCAGCAGCTTAGCCGGGAGGTCGGGCGGCTACACCTTC
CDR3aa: CASSLAGRSGGYTF

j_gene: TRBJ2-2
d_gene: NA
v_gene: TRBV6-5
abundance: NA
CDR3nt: TGTGCCAGCACCCTGGGAGGCACCGGGGAGCTGTTTTTT
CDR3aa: CASTLGGTGELFF

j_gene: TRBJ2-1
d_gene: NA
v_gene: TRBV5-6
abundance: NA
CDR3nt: TGTGCCAGCAGTCGTTACAGCGGTCCCGAGGCGGAGCAGTTCTTC
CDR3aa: CASSRYSGPEAEQFF

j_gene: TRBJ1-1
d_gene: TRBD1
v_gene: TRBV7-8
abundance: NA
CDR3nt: TGTGCCAGCAGCTGGACCGAACAGGGGGCATTCACTGAAGCTTTCTTT
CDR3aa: CASSWTEQGAFTEAFF

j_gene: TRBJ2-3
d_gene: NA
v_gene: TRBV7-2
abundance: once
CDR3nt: TGTGCCAGCAGGCCGAACGGGGGACCTAGCACAGATACGCAGTATTTT
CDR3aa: CASRPNGGPSTDTQYF

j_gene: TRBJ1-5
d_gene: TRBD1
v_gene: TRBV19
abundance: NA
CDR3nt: TGTGCCAGTAGTCCGGACAGGGGGCCGCAGCCCCAGCATTTT
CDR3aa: CASSPDRGPQPQHF

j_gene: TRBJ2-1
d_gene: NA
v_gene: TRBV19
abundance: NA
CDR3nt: TGTGCCAGTAGTTCAACATGGCCGGAGGGCAATGAGCAGTTCTTC
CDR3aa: CASSSTWPEGNEQFF

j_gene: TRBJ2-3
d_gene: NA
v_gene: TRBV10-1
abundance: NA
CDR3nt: TGCGCCAGCAGTGGGTATATAGCGTCAACAGATACGCAGTATTTT
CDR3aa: CASSGYIASTDTQYF

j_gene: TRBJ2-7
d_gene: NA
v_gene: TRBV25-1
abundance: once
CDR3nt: TGTGCCAGCAGTGAATCTGTCGGGAATCCACAGTACTTC
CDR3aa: CASSESVGNPQYF

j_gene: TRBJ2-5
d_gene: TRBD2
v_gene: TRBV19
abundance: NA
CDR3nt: TGTGCCAGTAAGACGACTAGCGCACAAGAGACCCAGTACTTC
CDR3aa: CASKTTSAQETQYF

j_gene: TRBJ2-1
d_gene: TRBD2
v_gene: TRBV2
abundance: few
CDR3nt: TGTGCCAGCAGGGAGCGGGGTGGGTCCTACAATGAGCAGTTCTTC
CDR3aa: CASRERGGSYNEQFF

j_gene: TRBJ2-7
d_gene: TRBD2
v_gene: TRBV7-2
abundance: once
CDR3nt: TGTGCCAGCAGCCCCCTAGCGGGAGCGCCCTACGAGCAGTACTTC
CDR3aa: CASSPLAGAPYEQYF

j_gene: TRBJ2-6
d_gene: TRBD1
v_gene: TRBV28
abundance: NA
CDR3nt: TGTGCCAGCAAACCGGGACAGGGGGCGACTGGGGCCAACGTCCTGACTTTC
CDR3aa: CASKPGQGATGANVLTF

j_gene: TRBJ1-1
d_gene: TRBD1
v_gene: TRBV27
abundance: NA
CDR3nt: TGTGCCAGCAGTTTAACGACAGGGGCGAACACTGAAGCTTTCTTT
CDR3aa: CASSLTTGANTEAFF

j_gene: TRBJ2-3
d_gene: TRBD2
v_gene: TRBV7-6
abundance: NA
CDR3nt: TGTGCCAGCAGCTCGCGGGCGGGGAGGGCAGATACGCAGTATTTT
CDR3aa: CASSSRAGRADTQYF

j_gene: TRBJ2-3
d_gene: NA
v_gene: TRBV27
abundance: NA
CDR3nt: TGTGCCAGCAGTTTGAGTGGTACGCAGTATTTT
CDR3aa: CASSLSGTQYF

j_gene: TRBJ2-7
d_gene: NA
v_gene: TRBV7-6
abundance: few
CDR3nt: TGTGCCAGCAGCTTAGCTATCGGGGGCGAGCAGTACTTC
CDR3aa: CASSLAIGGEQYF

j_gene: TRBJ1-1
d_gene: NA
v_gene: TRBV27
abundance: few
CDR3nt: TGTGCCAGTTTCAAGGGGGGGGAGGCCACTGAAGCTTTCTTT
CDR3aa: CASFKGGEATEAFF

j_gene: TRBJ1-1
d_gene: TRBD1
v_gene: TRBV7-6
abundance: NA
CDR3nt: TGTGCCAGCAGCTTACAGGGGGAGAACACTGAAGCTTTCTTT
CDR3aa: CASSLQGENTEAFF

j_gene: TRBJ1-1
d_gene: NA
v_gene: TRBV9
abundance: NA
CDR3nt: TGTGCCAGCAGCGTAAGCCCATCGGGACAGAACACTGAAGCTTTCTTT
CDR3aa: CASSVSPSGQNTEAFF